The 24 T cell receptor beta chains presented below share a single source sample, sequenced in a study of blood T cells in healthy people across ages. It was with a sample-barcoded 5' primer and a J-beta primer mix that a second PCR of roughly 7 to 12 cycles was run. TCRdb redid the calling of the 5' RACE reads with MiXCR, one entry per CDR3 protein. This sample yields some 1,800,000 distinct CDR3 sequences, of which roughly two fifths are seen a single time; more than 20% belongs to the top ten. The sequencing sample was made of blood. Receptors originate from a human donor in good health.

This chain uses TRBV5-5 with TRBJ2-5, with D hard to call. V was pared by 0 bases and J by 5 bases, with 17 bases between. Germline CDR1 reads SGHKS; CDR2 reads YYEKEE (reference sequence). This CDR3 is built from 16 residues. The CDR3 sequence: CASSLGQASVSETQYF. The CDR3 DNA reads as TGTGCCAGCAGCTTGGGTCAGGCAAGCGTGTCGGAGACCCAGTACTTC.

V gene TRBV20-1 combines with J gene TRBJ2-1; a possible D gene is TRBD1 (6 bases). Per germline, CDR1 DFQATT and CDR2 SNEGSKA (reference sequence). Trimming shortened V by 1 base and J by 4 bases, and 20 bases separated the two germline ends. CDR3 size: 17 residues. CDR3 amino acids: CSARVFLAGELYNEQFF. The DNA of the CDR3 is TGCAGTGCTAGAGTCTTCCTAGCAGGGGAATTGTACAATGAGCAGTTCTTC.

The rearrangement uses TRBV10-3 and TRBJ1-5, with D possibly TRBD1 on 5 matching bases. The CDR3 sequence is 13 residues long. V was pared by 5 bases and J by 9 bases, with 14 bases between. Germline-derived CDR1 and CDR2 are ENHRY and SYGVKD. The CDR3 loop is CAISPGHDLPQHF. The CDR3 bases are TGTGCCATCAGTCCGGGGCACGATCTGCCCCAGCATTTT.

The chain combines TRBV6-6 with TRBJ2-7, with a possible D match to TRBD1 (5 bases). The V gene lost 4 bases and the J gene lost 12 bases, with 19 bases spanning the gap. The CDR3 is 13 amino acids. CDR1 is MNHNY and CDR2 is SVGAGI in the germline V gene (reference sequence). The CDR3 DNA is TGTGCCAGCAGTTCCGCTGACAGTCCAGGCTGGTACTTC. Protein product: CASSSADSPGWYF.

This chain uses TRBV4-3 with TRBJ2-4; D not certain. V lost 0 bases to trimming and J lost 15 bases, with 18 bases between them. The CDR3 spans 14 residues. Germline assignment: CDR1 LGHNA and CDR2 YSLEER. The CDR3: CASSQESSANERYF. As DNA, the CDR3 is TGCGCCAGCAGCCAAGAAAGCTCCGCTAACGAGCGGTACTTC.

The table lists this clonotype with a few counts. V and J are TRBV9 and TRBJ2-3; TRBD2 matches at 13 bases. This CDR3 contains 17 residues. Germline assignment: CDR1 SGDLS and CDR2 YYNGEE. Losses at the gene ends were 1 base for V and 4 bases for J; bases not matched to a gene: 6. CDR3 region: CASSVRGTSGASDTQYF. The CDR3 DNA is TGTGCCAGCAGCGTAAGAGGGACTAGCGGGGCATCAGATACGCAGTATTTT.

This chain uses TRBV6-2 or TRBV6-3 with TRBJ1-2; a possible D gene is TRBD1 (5 bases). CDR3 length equals 12 residues. V lost 8 bases and J 8 bases, leaving 15 bases between the germline ends. Germline V gene data show CDR1 as MNHEY and CDR2 as SVGEGT. The CDR3 bases are TGTGCCAGCCGGGACTCCCTAAGAGGCTACACCTTC. Translating it yields CASRDSLRGYTF.

The V gene is TRBV7-2, the J gene TRBJ2-1; tentative D call: TRBD1 (6 bases). V lost 2 bases and J lost 8, with 25 bases in between. Germline lookup yields CDR1 SGHTA and CDR2 FQGNSA. The CDR3 runs 18 residues. CDR3 coding DNA: TGTGCCAGCAGCTTAAGGTCGTTGGGGGCCCGCCGGAAGTATGAGCAGTTCTTC. Translated: CASSLRSLGARRKYEQFF.

This clonotype was observed a single time. J is TRBJ2-3 and V is TRBV9, with TRBD2 identical over 10 bases. This CDR3 has 15 amino acids. The junction had 7 bases not matched to a gene; V was cut back by 4 bases and J by 5 bases. Looked up from germline, CDR1 is SGDLS and CDR2 is YYNGEE. The CDR3 region is CASSPSGGGIDTQYF. The CDR3 coding sequence is TGTGCCAGCAGCCCCAGCGGGGGGGGGATAGATACGCAGTATTTT.

Points on this clonotype: Sequence at one end of the junction differs from germline and may be a read error. The chain is built from TRBV7-9 and TRBJ2-3; 8 bases are a match to TRBD1. The CDR3 sequence is 15 residues long. Germline V gene lookup returns CDR1 SEHNR and CDR2 FQNEAQ (reference sequence). Here the CDR3 DNA reads TGTGCCAGCAGCTATCGGACAGGGTACCCAGATATGCAGTATTTT. Translating gives CASSYRTGYPDMQYF.

Only a few counts were recorded for this clonotype. The J gene is TRBJ2-7, the V gene TRBV4-1; TRBD1 matches at 8 bases. This CDR3 comprises 15 residues. From germline, CDR1 is MGHRA and CDR2 YSYEKL. The junction had 7 bases not matched to a gene; V was cut back by 4 bases and J by 2 bases. DNA for the CDR3: TGCGCCAGCAGCCCACGGGACAGGACCACCTACGAGCAGTACTTC. Encoded protein: CASSPRDRTTYEQYF.

This clonotype was detected a few times. The gene calls are TRBV20-1 and TRBJ2-1, with TRBD2 matching over 7 bases. V lost 1 base, J lost 4 bases, and 4 bases stayed unmatched. The CDR3 loop spans 14 amino acids. Germline CDR1 is DFQATT and CDR2 is SNEGSKA (reference sequence). For the CDR3, the DNA is TGCAGTGCTAGAGGGTCTAGCGGTTACAATGAGCAGTTCTTC. The encoded protein is CSARGSSGYNEQFF.

This clonotype was observed a single time. One end of the junction is discordant with germline, which a read error may explain. The chain has TRBV20-1 and TRBJ1-5, with a tentative D call TRBD1 (5 bases). The CDR3 covers 13 residues. CDR1 DFQATT and CDR2 SNEGSKA come from the germline V gene (reference sequence). The CDR3 DNA reads as TGCGGTGCTAGGGTCCCAGGGAATCAGCCCCAGCATTTT. It is translated as CGARVPGNQPQHF.

The table lists this clonotype with a few counts. One end of the junction varies from germline; a read error may be responsible. The rearrangement joins TRBV5-1 to TRBJ2-2; unclear D gene. CDR3 size: 13 residues. CDR1 is SGHRS, CDR2 YFSETQ, per germline. The CDR3 loop reads CASSLELTGELFF. The CDR3 DNA reads as TGTGCCAGCAGCTTAGAGCTTACCGGGGAGCTGTTTTTT.

The J gene is TRBJ2-7, the V gene TRBV5-1, with D perhaps being TRBD1 or TRBD2 (5 bases each). Germline CDR1 reads SGHRS; CDR2 reads YFSETQ. V dropped 0 bases and J dropped 3 bases, with 13 bases sitting between them. This CDR3 region has 15 residues. The CDR3 coding sequence is TGCGCCAGCAGCTTGGAATCCGGGGCCCGCTACGAGCAGTACTTC. Amino acid sequence: CASSLESGARYEQYF.

This rearrangement joins TRBV20-1 to TRBJ2-1; TRBD2 aligns across 11 bases. CDR3 length: 15 amino acids. The germline gives CDR1 DFQATT, CDR2 SNEGSKA (reference sequence). The junction had 6 bases not matched to a gene; V was cut back by 0 bases and J by 8 bases. This CDR3 reads CSARDGLAGGDEQFF. The CDR3 nucleotides are TGCAGTGCTAGAGATGGGCTAGCGGGAGGCGATGAGCAGTTCTTC.

The chain employs TRBV20-1 and TRBJ1-1; TRBD1 aligns across 7 bases. V shed 0 bases, J shed 4 bases, and the junction held 2 bases outside the gene matches. Looked up from germline, CDR1 is DFQATT and CDR2 is SNEGSKA (reference sequence). The CDR3 is made up of 13 amino acids. The CDR3 nucleotides read TGCAGTGCTAGAGATGCAGGGGGCACTGAAGCTTTCTTT. Amino acids: CSARDAGGTEAFF.

J is TRBJ1-2 and V is TRBV7-8; 7 bases fit TRBD1. CDR1 and CDR2 (germline): SGHVS, FQNEAQ. The CDR3 totals 15 residues. Trimming at V came to 2 bases and at J to 4 bases, leaving 7 bases not matched to a gene. The CDR3 loop reads CASSLNDRDSYGYTF. CDR3 sequence (DNA): TGTGCCAGCAGCTTAAACGACAGGGACTCCTATGGCTACACCTTC.

Concerning this clonotype itself: A much larger clone lies one base from this, so it may be a read error. V and J are TRBV5-1 and TRBJ2-7, with 7 bases fitting TRBD1. Germline-derived CDR1 and CDR2 are SGHRS and YFSETQ. This CDR3 contains 15 residues. The CDR3 nucleotides read TGCGCCGGCAGCTTTTTAACAGGGGAAACCTACGAGCAGTACTTC. This codes for CAGSFLTGETYEQYF. The whole variable domain, filled in from reference TRBV5-1 and TRBJ2-7, reads KAGVTQTPRYLIKTRGQQVTLSCSPISGHRSVSWYQQTPGQGLQFLFEYFSETQRNKGNFPGRFSGRQFSNSRSEMNVSTLELGDSALYLCAGSFLTGETYEQYFGPGTRLTVT.

Note on this clonotype: The junction departs from the called germline gene at one end, perhaps through a read error. The CDR3 region is CANSQDPLGDTQYF. The DNA of the CDR3 is TGTGCCAACAGTCAGGACCCTTTAGGGGATACGCAGTATTTT. This rearrangement joins TRBV12-3 or TRBV12-4 to TRBJ2-3; D gene unclear. CDR3 length equals 14 residues.

This clonotype was observed a handful of times. The chain has TRBV7-2 and TRBJ1-2; D might be TRBD1 (5 bases). The CDR3 extends over 14 amino acids. Deletions cut 2 bases from V and 3 bases from J, with 10 bases between. Per germline, CDR1 SGHTA and CDR2 FQGNSA. Written as DNA, the CDR3 is TGTGCCAGCAGCTTACTGGCAGGGTACTATGGCTACACCTTC. Translating gives CASSLLAGYYGYTF.

This chain joins TRBV7-8 and TRBJ2-7, with 9 bases lining up with TRBD1. V shed 3 bases, J shed 3 bases, and the junction held 9 bases outside the gene matches. CDR3 length: 16 amino acids. The germline CDR1 and CDR2 sequences are SGHVS and FQNEAQ. The CDR3 is CASSLGGPTGGYEQYF. DNA for the CDR3: TGTGCCAGCAGCTTGGGGGGGCCGACAGGGGGCTACGAGCAGTACTTC. Looking up the rest from reference TRBV7-8 and TRBJ2-7 gives the full variable domain: GAGVSQSPRYKVAKRGQDVALRCDPISGHVSLFWYQQALGQGPEFLTYFQNEAQLDKSGLPSDRFFAERPEGSVSTLKIQRTQQEDSAVYLCASSLGGPTGGYEQYFGPGTRLTVT.

This clonotype was found a few times. The rearrangement uses TRBV6-5 and TRBJ2-4; 7 nucleotides align to TRBD1. Trimming at V came to 5 bases and at J to 5 bases, leaving 9 bases not matched to a gene. Germline V gene data show CDR1 as MNHEY and CDR2 as SVGAGI. CDR3 length: 15 amino acids. The CDR3 is CASSSYRGAENIQYF. As DNA, the CDR3 is TGTGCCAGCAGTAGCTACAGGGGTGCCGAAAACATTCAGTACTTC.

The chain combines TRBV3-1 with TRBJ1-2, with a tentative D call TRBD1 (5 bases). Trimming took 4 bases from V and 8 from J, leaving 11 bases between them. Germline assignment: CDR1 LGHDT and CDR2 YNNKEL (reference sequence). This CDR3 is 12 amino acids long. The DNA of the CDR3 is TGTGCCAGCAGCCGCGGACGGGGCGGCTACACCTTC. Amino acid sequence: CASSRGRGGYTF. Based on the CDR3 plus reference TRBV3-1 and TRBJ1-2, the full variable domain is DTAVSQTPKYLVTQMGNDKSIKCEQNLGHDTMYWYKQDSKKFLKIMFSYNNKELIINETVPNRFSPKSPDKAHLNLHINSLELGDSAVYFCASSRGRGGYTFGSGTRLTVV.